This T cell receptor beta chain originates from a study of blood T cell repertoires in COVID-19. CDR1 is SEHNR and CDR2 is FQNEAQ in the germline V gene (reference sequence). The CDR3 covers 15 residues. V lost 5 bases, J lost 2 bases, and 6 bases stayed unmatched. Data came from immunoSEQ multiplex PCR; TCRdb stores just in-frame clones and leaves some out. This sample has 150,000 to 200,000 clones, with roughly three quarters found just once. The clonotype comes from a man aged 55 to 69 who had been exposed to COVID-19. Sequencing was done on a sample of PBMCs or T cells enriched from blood (not recorded which). V is TRBV7-9 and J is TRBJ1-3; 7 bases are a match to TRBD1. CDR3 bases: TGTGCCAGCAGCCAACCCACAGGGGCTGGAAACACCATATATTTT. Its translation: CASSQPTGAGNTIYF.